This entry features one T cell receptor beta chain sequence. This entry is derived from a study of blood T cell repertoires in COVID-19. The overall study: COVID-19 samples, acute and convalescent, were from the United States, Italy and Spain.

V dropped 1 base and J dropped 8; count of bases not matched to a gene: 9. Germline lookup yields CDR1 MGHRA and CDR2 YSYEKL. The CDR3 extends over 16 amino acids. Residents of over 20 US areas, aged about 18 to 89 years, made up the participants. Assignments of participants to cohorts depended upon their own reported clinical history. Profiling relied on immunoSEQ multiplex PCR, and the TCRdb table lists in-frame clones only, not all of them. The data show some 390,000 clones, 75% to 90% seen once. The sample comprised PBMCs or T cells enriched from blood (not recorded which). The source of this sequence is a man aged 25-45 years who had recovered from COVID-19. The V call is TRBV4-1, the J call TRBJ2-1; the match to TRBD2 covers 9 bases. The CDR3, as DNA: TGCGCCAGCAGCCAAGCCACTAGCGGGCCTCGGTATGAGCAGTTCTTC. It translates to CASSQATSGPRYEQFF.